Shown below are 19 T cell receptor beta chains from a single sample sequenced in a study of shared clonotypes between healthy human individuals. The naive CD8 population came from CD45RO-negative cells selected for CCR7, without terminally differentiated effector memory CD45RA+ cells. This table comes from immunoSEQ multiplex PCR, and its TCRdb copy is limited to in-frame clones, with some not included. The sample contains about 610,000 clones, about 96% of which appear only once. The sample was naive CD8+ T cells sorted from blood. These receptor sequences come from a woman aged 30 to 39 in good health.

The J gene is TRBJ2-3, the V gene TRBV5-6; TRBD2 agrees at 13 bases. The V gene's germline CDR1 is SGHDT and CDR2 YYEEEE. V shed 5 bases and J 1 base; nucleotides not matched to a gene: 13. CDR3 length equals 19 residues. The CDR3 region has the DNA TGTGCCAGCAGTCCATCCCCATACACTAGCGGGGGGGGCACAGATACGCAGTATTTT. Its translation is CASSPSPYTSGGGTDTQYF.

The sample holds a few counts of this clone. This chain uses TRBV28 with TRBJ1-1; D is uncertain. V gave up 1 base and J gave up 4 bases, with 1 base separating them. CDR3 length: 11 residues. The germline CDR1 and CDR2 sequences are MDHEN and SYDVKM. Here the CDR3 DNA reads TGTGCCAGCAGTTTATTCACTGAAGCTTTCTTT. It yields the protein CASSLFTEAFF.

This chain joins TRBV13 and TRBJ2-1; D is possibly TRBD1 or TRBD2 (5 bases each). Trimming removed 5 bases at V and 4 bases at J, with 15 bases between. This CDR3 is 15 amino acids long. Germline CDR1 is PRHDT and CDR2 is FYEKMQ (reference sequence). In nucleotides, the CDR3 is TGTGCCAGCAGCGTCTGGGGGAGTAAGTACAATGAGCAGTTCTTC. This translates into CASSVWGSKYNEQFF.

V usage is TRBV13 and J usage is TRBJ2-7, with D tentatively TRBD2 (5 bases). Looked up from germline, CDR1 is PRHDT and CDR2 is FYEKMQ (reference sequence). V lost 5 bases and J lost 0, with 17 bases in between. There are 16 residues in the CDR3. The CDR3 loop reads CASSVGSVSPSYEQYF. The CDR3 DNA follows: TGTGCCAGCAGCGTCGGTAGCGTATCGCCCTCCTACGAGCAGTACTTC.

The CDR3 sequence is CSVRGLASYEQYF. The CDR3, as DNA: TGCAGCGTTAGAGGACTAGCCTCCTACGAGCAGTACTTC. The chain carries TRBV29-1 and TRBJ2-7; 8 bases are a match to TRBD2. CDR3 size: 13 residues. Germline-derived CDR1 and CDR2 are SQVTM and ANQGSEA. The V and J ends lost 5 bases and 0 bases, in that order; junction bases with no gene match: 3.

This chain joins TRBV7-6 and TRBJ1-5, with D unresolved. The CDR3 is 13 residues long. V was trimmed by 0 bases and J by 7 bases, leaving 7 bases between them. Germline CDR1 and CDR2: SGHVS and FNYEAQ. Here the CDR3 reads CASSLASSQPQHF. As DNA, the CDR3 is TGTGCCAGCAGCTTAGCTAGTAGCCAGCCCCAGCATTTT.

The chain combines TRBV2 with TRBJ2-3, with no clear D. Germline-derived CDR1 and CDR2 are SNHLY and FYNNEI. The CDR3 length is 12 residues. Deletions cut 3 bases from V and 4 bases from J, with 5 bases between. CDR3 loop: CASSEGPDTQYF. The CDR3 nucleotides are TGTGCCAGCAGTGAGGGTCCAGATACGCAGTATTTT.

This chain uses TRBV21-1 with TRBJ2-3; TRBD2 reflects the table's D call only, with no check against the DNA. TRBV21-1 is a recognized pseudogene. The CDR3 spans 16 residues. CDR3 DNA: TGTGCCAGCAGCAAAGACAGCGGCCCTCACACAGATACGCAGTATTTT. The encoded protein is CASSKDSGPHTDTQYF.

V and J are TRBV2 and TRBJ2-1; 10 bases fit TRBD2. Germline V lookup: CDR1 SNHLY, CDR2 FYNNEI. This CDR3 has 16 amino acids. Trimming took 2 bases from V and 2 from J; bases not matched to a gene: 3. Here the CDR3 DNA reads TGTGCCAGCAGTGAAAGGGGGACTAGCGCCTACAATGAGCAGTTCTTC. This sequence encodes CASSERGTSAYNEQFF. The full variable domain, its missing parts supplied by reference TRBV2 and TRBJ2-1, is EPEVTQTPSHQVTQMGQEVILRCVPISNHLYFYWYRQILGQKVEFLVSFYNNEISEKSEIFDDQFSVERPDGSNFTLKIRSTKLEDSAMYFCASSERGTSAYNEQFFGPGTRLTVL.

The chain recombines TRBV27 with TRBJ2-2; unclear D gene. CDR1 is MNHEY, CDR2 SMNVEV, per germline (reference sequence). Deletions cut 5 bases from V and 3 bases from J, with 7 bases between. This CDR3 is built from 13 residues. CDR3 sequence (DNA): TGTGCCAGCAGTCCACCATACACCGGGGAGCTGTTTTTT. Its protein is CASSPPYTGELFF.

The chain combines TRBV27 with TRBJ2-1; 9 nucleotides line up with TRBD1. CDR1 is MNHEY, CDR2 SMNVEV, per germline (reference sequence). The CDR3 contains 17 residues. Trimming took 5 bases from V and 4 from J; bases not matched to a gene: 12. CDR3 coding DNA: TGTGCCAGCAGTGCGTCCCCCGGGACAGGGAAATACAATGAGCAGTTCTTC. This encodes CASSASPGTGKYNEQFF.

The V gene is TRBV11-2, the J gene TRBJ2-7; 8 bases match TRBD2. Trimming cost V 0 bases and J 2 bases; bases outside gene matches: 6. The CDR3 has 16 residues. Looked up from germline, CDR1 is SGHAT and CDR2 is FQNNGV. The CDR3 DNA reads TGTGCCAGCAGCTTAGACAGCGGGAGCCTACCCTACGAGCAGTACTTC. Its protein product is CASSLDSGSLPYEQYF. The complete variable domain, with remaining parts taken from reference TRBV11-2 and TRBJ2-7, reads EAGVAQSPRYKIIEKRQSVAFWCNPISGHATLYWYQQILGQGPKLLIQFQNNGVVDDSQLPKDRFSAERLKGVDSTLKIQPAKLEDSAVYLCASSLDSGSLPYEQYFGPGTRLTVT.

The V gene is TRBV4-1, the J gene TRBJ2-7, with 14 bases lining up with TRBD2. V dropped 2 bases and J dropped 2; count of bases not matched to a gene: 2. From germline, CDR1 is MGHRA and CDR2 YSYEKL. This CDR3 spans 16 amino acids. The CDR3 spells CASSQKTSGRAYEQYF. The CDR3 region has the DNA TGCGCCAGCAGCCAAAAGACTAGCGGGAGGGCCTACGAGCAGTACTTC.

V is TRBV10-2 and J is TRBJ2-1; possibly TRBD2 for D (6 bases). The V and J ends lost 3 bases and 15 bases respectively, with 12 bases between them. The CDR3 consists of 11 residues. The germline V gene has CDR1 WSHSY and CDR2 SAAADI. CDR3 protein: CASSETGTLFF. The CDR3, as DNA: TGCGCCAGCAGTGAAACCGGGACTCTGTTCTTC.

The chain couples TRBV5-5 to TRBJ1-1, with D maybe TRBD1 (5 bases). Germline CDR1 SGHKS, CDR2 YYEKEE (reference sequence). V was clipped by 2 bases and J by 8 bases, with 13 bases between them. This CDR3 is 13 amino acids long. CDR3 DNA: TGTGCCAGCAGCTTCAGACAGAACCTGGAAGCTTTCTTT. It specifies CASSFRQNLEAFF.

This clone was counted a single time. The chain employs TRBV9 and TRBJ2-1; either TRBD1 or TRBD2 may supply D (6 bases each). This CDR3 is 15 amino acids long. V was pared by 4 bases and J by 0 bases, with 11 bases between. The germline V gene has CDR1 SGDLS and CDR2 YYNGEE. The CDR3 protein is CASSTGAGSYNEQFF. The CDR3 region has the DNA TGTGCCAGCAGCACGGGGGCGGGCTCCTACAATGAGCAGTTCTTC.

Only one count was recorded for this clone. The chain joins TRBV7-9 to TRBJ2-7, with TRBD1 identical over 9 bases. CDR1 and CDR2 from the germline V gene are SEHNR and FQNEAQ (reference sequence). Trimming took 0 bases from V and 5 from J; bases not matched to a gene: 8. The CDR3 loop spans 16 amino acids. As DNA, the CDR3 is TGTGCCAGCAGCTTAGCGAAGGGACAGGGAACCCACGAGCAGTACTTC. Translating it yields CASSLAKGQGTHEQYF.

J is TRBJ2-7 and V is TRBV7-9; TRBD2 agrees at 8 bases. From germline, CDR1 is SEHNR and CDR2 FQNEAQ (reference sequence). Trimming removed 1 base from V and 6 bases from J; junction bases left unmatched: 14. This CDR3 has 17 residues. The CDR3 sequence: CASSLGNSGRGTFEQYF. CDR3 in DNA: TGTGCCAGCAGCTTAGGGAACAGCGGGAGAGGTACTTTCGAGCAGTACTTC.

The J gene is TRBJ2-3, the V gene TRBV5-1; D is ambiguous. Trimming took 8 bases from V and 1 from J, leaving 11 bases between them. This CDR3 has 13 residues. Germline values: CDR1 SGHRS, CDR2 YFSETQ. The CDR3 region is CARSSRCTDTQYF. DNA of the CDR3: TGCGCCAGATCCTCACGATGCACAGATACGCAGTATTTT.